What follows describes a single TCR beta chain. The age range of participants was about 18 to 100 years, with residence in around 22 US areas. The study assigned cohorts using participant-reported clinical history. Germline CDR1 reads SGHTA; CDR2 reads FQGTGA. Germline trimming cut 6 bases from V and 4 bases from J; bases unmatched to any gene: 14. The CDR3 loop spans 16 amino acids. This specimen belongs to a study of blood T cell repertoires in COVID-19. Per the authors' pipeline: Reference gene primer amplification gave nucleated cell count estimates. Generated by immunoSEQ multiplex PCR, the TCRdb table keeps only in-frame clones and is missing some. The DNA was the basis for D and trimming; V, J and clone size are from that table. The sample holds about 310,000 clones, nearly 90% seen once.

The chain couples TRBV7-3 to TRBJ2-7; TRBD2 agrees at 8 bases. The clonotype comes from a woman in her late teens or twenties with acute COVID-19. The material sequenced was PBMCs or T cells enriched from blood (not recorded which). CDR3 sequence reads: CASSPDVGSGRYEQYF. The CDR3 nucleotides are TGTGCCAGCAGTCCGGACGTAGGGAGCGGGAGATACGAGCAGTACTTC.